The source of this T cell receptor (beta chain) is a study of cytomegalovirus exposure and HLA in healthy donors. Study-wide background: HLA-typed donors were the source of about 85 million unique TCRs held in an early data release. Clustering assigned 81% of the roughly 400 genotyped donors to the Caucasian-associated ancestry cluster. General study findings and limits: The study listed some 160 cytomegalovirus-associated TCR beta chains. Most of the CMV-associated TCR beta chains (in a later analysis) appeared to be HLA-restricted.

With 60 Vbeta and 13 Jbeta primers, the PCR was carried out. Method: immunoSEQ multiplex PCR; TCRdb's copy keeps in-frame clones and lacks some. Found here are about 200,000 clones, 75% to 85% of them singletons; the top ten hold 6.5%. The CDR3 contains 16 residues. The trim removed 4 bases at V and 0 bases at J, leaving 6 bases unmatched. In germline, CDR1 is SGHNT, CDR2 YYREEE (reference sequence). In regard to this clone: What it binds is not known.

The V gene is TRBV5-4, the J gene TRBJ2-4; the match to TRBD2 covers 8 bases. The specimen sequenced was PBMCs. The receptor comes from a woman aged 45-65 years in good health and CMV-seropositive. CDR3 nucleotides: TGTGCCAGCAGCACCGGGGGGGGGCAAGCCAAAAACATTCAGTACTTC. This gives the protein CASSTGGGQAKNIQYF.